This T cell receptor (beta chain) appears in the sequencing data of a study of shared clonotypes between healthy human individuals. Data came from immunoSEQ multiplex PCR; TCRdb stores just in-frame clones and leaves some out. This sample yields approximately 2.4 million clones, of which approximately 96% are seen a single time; less than 0.15% belongs to the top ten. The CDR3 spans 14 residues. From germline, CDR1 is LNHDA and CDR2 SQIVND (reference sequence). V dropped 7 bases and J dropped 5; count of bases not matched to a gene: 7. Sequenced sample: naive CD4+ T cells sorted from blood. The subset was: CD45RA+ positively selected. This TCR was sampled from a man younger than 30 in good health. This chain links TRBV19 with TRBJ1-4; 7 positions agree with TRBD1. The CDR3 is CASNLGQMNEKLFF. The CDR3 DNA sequence: TGTGCCAGTAACCTGGGACAGATGAATGAAAAACTGTTTTTT.